This entry describes one T cell receptor beta chain. These data are taken from a study of blood T cell repertoires in COVID-19. Profiled with immunoSEQ multiplex PCR; TCRdb holds only in-frame clones, not every one. The sample carries 80,000 to 100,000 clones, over 70% recorded once. Trimming took off 8 bases at V and 5 bases at J, with 18 bases between the two ends. This CDR3 region has 14 residues. Germline CDR1 is SGHVS and CDR2 is FQNEAQ. Sequencing was performed on peripheral blood. The gene calls are TRBV7-8 and TRBJ2-5, with D maybe TRBD1 (6 bases). This receptor was obtained from a man in his fifties or sixties who had recovered from COVID-19. The CDR3 sequence is CASVLFSTGETQYF. In DNA form, the CDR3 reads TGTGCCAGCGTATTGTTTAGTACAGGGGAGACCCAGTACTTC.